This T cell receptor beta chain was found in a study of blood T cell repertoires in COVID-19. Turning to the study itself: Some COVID-19 samples were acute and others convalescent; all came from the United States, Italy and Spain.

The cohort comprised adults aged about 18 to 100 years residing in 20 to 25 US areas. Each participant's cohort was designated according to participant-reported clinical history. The germline CDR1 and CDR2 sequences are KGHDR and SFDVKD. With 3 bases removed from V and 8 bases from J, the gap between germline ends came to 21 bases. This CDR3 is 16 amino acids long. Original data processing: Reference gene primers were amplified, and this amplification served to estimate nucleated cell counts. Libraries were prepared by immunoSEQ multiplex PCR; TCRdb keeps only in-frame clonotypes and omits some of them. V, J and clone size are those of that table, while D and trimming were read from the DNA. The data show approximately 300,000 clones, 90% seen once.

The material sequenced was PBMCs or T cells enriched from blood (not recorded which). The TCR comes from a woman under 30 with acute COVID-19. The rearrangement uses TRBV24-1 and TRBJ1-2; TRBD1 might be the D (6 bases). DNA for the CDR3: TGTGCCACCAGTGATCCCACCCGGACAGCGGTCGGCGGCTACACCTTC. Translating it yields CATSDPTRTAVGGYTF.